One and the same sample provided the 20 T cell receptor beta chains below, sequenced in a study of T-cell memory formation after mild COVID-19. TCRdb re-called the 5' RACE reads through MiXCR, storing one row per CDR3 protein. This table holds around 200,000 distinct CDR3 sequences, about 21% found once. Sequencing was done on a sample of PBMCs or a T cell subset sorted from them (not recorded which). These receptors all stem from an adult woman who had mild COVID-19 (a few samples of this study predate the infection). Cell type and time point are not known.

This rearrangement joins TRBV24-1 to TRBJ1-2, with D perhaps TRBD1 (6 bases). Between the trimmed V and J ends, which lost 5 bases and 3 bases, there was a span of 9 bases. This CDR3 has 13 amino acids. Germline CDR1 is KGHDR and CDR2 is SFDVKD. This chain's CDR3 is CATSAGQYYGYTF. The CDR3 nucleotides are TGTGCCACCAGTGCGGGACAATACTATGGCTACACCTTC.

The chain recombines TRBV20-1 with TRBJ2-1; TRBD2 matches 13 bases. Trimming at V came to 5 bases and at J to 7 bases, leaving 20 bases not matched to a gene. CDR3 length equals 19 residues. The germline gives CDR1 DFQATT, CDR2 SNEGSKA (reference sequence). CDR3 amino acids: CSAPPGGTSGGAGLNEQFF. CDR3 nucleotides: TGCAGTGCTCCTCCCGGGGGTACTAGCGGGGGGGCAGGTCTTAATGAGCAGTTCTTC.

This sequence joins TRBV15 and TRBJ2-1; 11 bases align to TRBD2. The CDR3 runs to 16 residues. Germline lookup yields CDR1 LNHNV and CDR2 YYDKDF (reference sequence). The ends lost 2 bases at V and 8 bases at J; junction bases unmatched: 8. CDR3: CATSRSGTSGGDEQFF. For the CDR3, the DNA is TGTGCCACCAGCAGATCCGGGACTAGCGGAGGGGATGAGCAGTTCTTC.

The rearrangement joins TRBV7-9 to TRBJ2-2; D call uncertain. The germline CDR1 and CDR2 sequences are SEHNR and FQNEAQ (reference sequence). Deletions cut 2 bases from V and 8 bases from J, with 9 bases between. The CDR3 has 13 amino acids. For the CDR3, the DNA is TGTGCCAGCAGCTTATCTCCATCAGGGGAGCTGTTTTTT. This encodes CASSLSPSGELFF.

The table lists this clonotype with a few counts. DNA for the CDR3: TGTGCCACCAGCAGAGATAGGGTAGGGACAGCGTTCCACAATGAGCAGTTCTTC. It yields the protein CATSRDRVGTAFHNEQFF. The V and J genes are TRBV15 and TRBJ2-1; 7 positions agree with TRBD1. V shed 0 bases, J shed 5 bases, and the junction held 13 bases outside the gene matches. Germline lookup yields CDR1 LNHNV and CDR2 YYDKDF (reference sequence). This CDR3 is 18 amino acids long.

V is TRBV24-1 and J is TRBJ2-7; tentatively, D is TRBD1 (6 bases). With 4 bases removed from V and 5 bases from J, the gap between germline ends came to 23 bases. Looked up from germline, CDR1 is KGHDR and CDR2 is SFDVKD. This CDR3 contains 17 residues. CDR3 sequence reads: CATSDERGSGSTDEQYF. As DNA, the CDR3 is TGTGCCACCAGTGACGAGAGGGGGTCGGGTTCTACCGACGAGCAGTACTTC.

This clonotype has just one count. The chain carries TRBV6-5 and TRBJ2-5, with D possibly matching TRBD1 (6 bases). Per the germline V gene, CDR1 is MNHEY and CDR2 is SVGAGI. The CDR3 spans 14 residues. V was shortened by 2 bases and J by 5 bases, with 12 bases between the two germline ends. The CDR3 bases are TGTGCCAGCAGTTACCCAGGGGAGAGTGAGACCCAGTACTTC. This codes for CASSYPGESETQYF.

The DNA for the CDR3 is TGTGCCACGAGTCCGGAGGGGAGCACAGATACGCAGTATTTT. Translating gives CATSPEGSTDTQYF. The V gene is TRBV10-3, the J gene TRBJ2-3; possible D gene TRBD2, 6 bases. Germline-derived CDR1 and CDR2 are ENHRY and SYGVKD. The V end was cut by 10 bases, the J end by 0 bases, with 14 bases between. This CDR3 region has 14 residues.

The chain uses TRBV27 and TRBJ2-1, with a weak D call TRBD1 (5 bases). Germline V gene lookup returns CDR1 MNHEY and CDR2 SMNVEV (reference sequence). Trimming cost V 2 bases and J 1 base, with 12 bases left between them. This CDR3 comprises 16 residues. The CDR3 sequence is CASSLTGLKSYNEQFF. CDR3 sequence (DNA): TGTGCCAGCAGTTTAACAGGTCTAAAATCCTACAATGAGCAGTTCTTC.

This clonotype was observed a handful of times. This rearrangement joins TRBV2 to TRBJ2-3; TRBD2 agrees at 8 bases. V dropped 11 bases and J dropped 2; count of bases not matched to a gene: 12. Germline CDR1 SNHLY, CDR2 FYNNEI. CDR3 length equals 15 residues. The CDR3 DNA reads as TGTGCCCTCCGGGGCGGGGGGACCCCCACAGATACGCAGTATTTT. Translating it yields CALRGGGTPTDTQYF.

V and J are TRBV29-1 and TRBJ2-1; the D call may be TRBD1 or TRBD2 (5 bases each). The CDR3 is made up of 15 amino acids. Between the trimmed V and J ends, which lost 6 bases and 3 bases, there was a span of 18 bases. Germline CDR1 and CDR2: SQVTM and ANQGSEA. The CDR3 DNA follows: TGCAGCGTCCGAGGGGTCGGGGAGCGCTACAATGAGCAGTTCTTC. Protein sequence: CSVRGVGERYNEQFF.

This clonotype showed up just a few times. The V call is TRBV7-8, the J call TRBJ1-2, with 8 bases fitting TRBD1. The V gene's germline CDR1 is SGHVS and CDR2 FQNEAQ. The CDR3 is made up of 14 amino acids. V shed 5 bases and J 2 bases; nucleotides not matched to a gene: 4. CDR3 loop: CASSTRTGNYGYTF. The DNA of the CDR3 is TGTGCCAGCAGCACCCGGACAGGGAACTATGGCTACACCTTC.

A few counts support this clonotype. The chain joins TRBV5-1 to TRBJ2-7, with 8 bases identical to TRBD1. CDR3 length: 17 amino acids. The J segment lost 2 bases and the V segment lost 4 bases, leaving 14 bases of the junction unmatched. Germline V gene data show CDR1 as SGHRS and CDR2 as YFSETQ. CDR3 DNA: TGCGCCAGCAGCACCGGACAGGGTCAGCGGTTCGCCTACGAGCAGTACTTC. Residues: CASSTGQGQRFAYEQYF.

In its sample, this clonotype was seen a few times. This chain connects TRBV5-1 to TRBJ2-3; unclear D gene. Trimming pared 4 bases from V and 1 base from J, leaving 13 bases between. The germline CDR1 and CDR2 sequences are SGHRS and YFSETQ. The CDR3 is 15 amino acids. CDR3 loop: CASSPFPGGTDTQYF. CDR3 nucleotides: TGCGCCAGCAGCCCTTTCCCTGGGGGCACAGATACGCAGTATTTT.

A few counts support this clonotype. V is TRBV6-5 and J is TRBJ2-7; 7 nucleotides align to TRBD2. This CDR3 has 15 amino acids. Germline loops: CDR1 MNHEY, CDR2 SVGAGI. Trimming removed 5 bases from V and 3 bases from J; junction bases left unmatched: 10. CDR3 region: CASSTSSGGLYEQYF. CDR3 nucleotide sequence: TGTGCCAGCAGTACCTCTTCGGGAGGTCTCTACGAGCAGTACTTC.

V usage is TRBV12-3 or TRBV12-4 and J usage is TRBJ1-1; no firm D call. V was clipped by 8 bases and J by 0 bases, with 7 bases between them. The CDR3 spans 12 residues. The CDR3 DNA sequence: TGTGCCAGCCGCTCGGTGAACACTGAAGCTTTCTTT. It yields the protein CASRSVNTEAFF.

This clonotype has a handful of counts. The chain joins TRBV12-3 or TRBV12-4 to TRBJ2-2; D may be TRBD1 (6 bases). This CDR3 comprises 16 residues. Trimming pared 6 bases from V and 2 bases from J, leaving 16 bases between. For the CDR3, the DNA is TGTGCCAGCAGAAAAGCCCGGACAGCTAACACCGGGGAGCTGTTTTTT. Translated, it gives CASRKARTANTGELFF.

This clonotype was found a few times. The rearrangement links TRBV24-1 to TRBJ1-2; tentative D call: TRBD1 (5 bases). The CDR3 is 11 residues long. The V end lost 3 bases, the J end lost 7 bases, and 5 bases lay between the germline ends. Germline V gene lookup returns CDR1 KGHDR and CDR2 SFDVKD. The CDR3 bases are TGTGCCACCAGTGATCAGGGTGGCTACACCTTC. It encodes CATSDQGGYTF.

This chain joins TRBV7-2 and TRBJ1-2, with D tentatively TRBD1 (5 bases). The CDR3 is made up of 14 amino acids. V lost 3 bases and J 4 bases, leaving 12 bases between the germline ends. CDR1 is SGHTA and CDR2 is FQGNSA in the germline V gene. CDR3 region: CASSFPGTAYGYTF. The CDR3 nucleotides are TGTGCCAGCAGCTTCCCGGGGACCGCCTATGGCTACACCTTC.

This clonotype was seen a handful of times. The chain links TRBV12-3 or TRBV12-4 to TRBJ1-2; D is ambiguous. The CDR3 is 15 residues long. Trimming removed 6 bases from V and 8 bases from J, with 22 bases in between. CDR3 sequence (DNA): TGTGCCAGCAGCGCACTAGAGGTCTCCGGAGTGGGCTACACCTTC. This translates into CASSALEVSGVGYTF.